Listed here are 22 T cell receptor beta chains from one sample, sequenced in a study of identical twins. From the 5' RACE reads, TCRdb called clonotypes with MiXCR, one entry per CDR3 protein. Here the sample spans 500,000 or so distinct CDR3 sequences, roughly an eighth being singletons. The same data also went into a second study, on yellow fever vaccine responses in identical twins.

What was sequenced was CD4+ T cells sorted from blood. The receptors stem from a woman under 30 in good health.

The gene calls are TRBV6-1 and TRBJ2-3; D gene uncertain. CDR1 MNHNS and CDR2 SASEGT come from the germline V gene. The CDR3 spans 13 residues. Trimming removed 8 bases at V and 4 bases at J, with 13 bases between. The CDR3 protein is CASSTPGADTQYF. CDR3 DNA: TGTGCCAGCTCGACCCCTGGGGCAGATACGCAGTATTTT.

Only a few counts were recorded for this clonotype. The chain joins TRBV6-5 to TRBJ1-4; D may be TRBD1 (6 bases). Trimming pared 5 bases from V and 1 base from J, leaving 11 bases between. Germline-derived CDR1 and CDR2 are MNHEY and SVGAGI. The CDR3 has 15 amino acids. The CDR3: CASSHRDKTNEKLFF. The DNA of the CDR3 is TGTGCCAGCAGTCACCGGGACAAAACTAATGAAAAACTGTTTTTT.

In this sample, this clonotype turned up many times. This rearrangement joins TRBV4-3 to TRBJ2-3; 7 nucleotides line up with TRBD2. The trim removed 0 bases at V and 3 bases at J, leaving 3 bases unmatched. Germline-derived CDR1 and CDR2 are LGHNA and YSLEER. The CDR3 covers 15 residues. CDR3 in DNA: TGCGCCAGCAGCCAAGATATGGGGGGGACAGATACGCAGTATTTT. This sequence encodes CASSQDMGGTDTQYF.

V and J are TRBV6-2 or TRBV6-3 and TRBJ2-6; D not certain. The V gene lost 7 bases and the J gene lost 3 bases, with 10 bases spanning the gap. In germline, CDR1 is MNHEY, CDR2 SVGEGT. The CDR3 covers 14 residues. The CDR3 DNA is TGTGCCAGCAATGAGGACGATGGGGCCAACGTCCTGACTTTC. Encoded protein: CASNEDDGANVLTF.

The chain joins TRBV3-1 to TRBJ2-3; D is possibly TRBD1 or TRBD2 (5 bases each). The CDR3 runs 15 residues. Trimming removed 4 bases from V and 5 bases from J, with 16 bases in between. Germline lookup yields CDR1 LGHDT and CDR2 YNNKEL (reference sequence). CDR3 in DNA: TGTGCCAGCAGCCCTCGTGACCGGGGCGGAGATACGCAGTATTTT. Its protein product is CASSPRDRGGDTQYF.

CDR3 nucleotides: TGTGCCATCAGTGAGTTAGGACTAGAGAACACCGGGGAGCTGTTTTTT. This encodes CAISELGLENTGELFF. This chain connects TRBV10-3 to TRBJ2-2, with 7 bases lining up with TRBD2. This CDR3 is built from 16 residues. V was pared by 1 base and J by 1 base, with 3 bases of the junction left unmatched. CDR1 and CDR2 from the germline V gene are ENHRY and SYGVKD.

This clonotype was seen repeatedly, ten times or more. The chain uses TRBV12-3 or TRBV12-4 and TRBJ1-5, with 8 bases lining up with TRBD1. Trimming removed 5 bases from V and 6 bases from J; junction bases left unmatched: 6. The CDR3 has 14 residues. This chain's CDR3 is CASSTGTGVQPQHF. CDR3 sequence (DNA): TGTGCCAGCAGTACCGGGACAGGTGTTCAGCCCCAGCATTTT.

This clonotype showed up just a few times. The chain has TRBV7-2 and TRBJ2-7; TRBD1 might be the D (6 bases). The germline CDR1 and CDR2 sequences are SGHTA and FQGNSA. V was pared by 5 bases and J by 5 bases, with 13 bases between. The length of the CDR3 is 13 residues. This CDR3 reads CASSKTGIDEQYF. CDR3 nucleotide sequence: TGTGCCAGCAGCAAAACAGGGATCGACGAGCAGTACTTC.

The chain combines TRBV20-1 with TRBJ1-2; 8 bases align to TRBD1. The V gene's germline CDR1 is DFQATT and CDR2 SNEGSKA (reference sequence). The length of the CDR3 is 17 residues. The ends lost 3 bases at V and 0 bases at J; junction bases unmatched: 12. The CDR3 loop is CSASRRQGPGPNYGYTF. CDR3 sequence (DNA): TGCAGTGCTAGCCGCCGACAGGGGCCCGGGCCTAACTATGGCTACACCTTC.

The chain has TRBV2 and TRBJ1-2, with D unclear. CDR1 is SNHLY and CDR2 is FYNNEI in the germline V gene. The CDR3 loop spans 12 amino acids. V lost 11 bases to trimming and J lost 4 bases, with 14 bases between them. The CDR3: CAGSPLSYGYTF. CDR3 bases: TGTGCCGGGTCACCCCTATCCTATGGCTACACCTTC.

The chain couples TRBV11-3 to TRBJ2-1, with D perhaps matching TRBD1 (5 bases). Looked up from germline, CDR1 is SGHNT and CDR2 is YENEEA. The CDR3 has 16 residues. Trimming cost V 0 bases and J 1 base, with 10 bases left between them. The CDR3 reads CASSLDGASSYNEQFF. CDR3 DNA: TGTGCCAGCAGCTTAGATGGGGCTTCTTCCTACAATGAGCAGTTCTTC.

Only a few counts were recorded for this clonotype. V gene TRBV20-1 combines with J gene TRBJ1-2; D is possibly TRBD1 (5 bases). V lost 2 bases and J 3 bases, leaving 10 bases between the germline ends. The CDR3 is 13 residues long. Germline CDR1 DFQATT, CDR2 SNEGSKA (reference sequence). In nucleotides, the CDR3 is TGCAGTGCTAGATCCAGAGGGGACTATGGCTACACCTTC. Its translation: CSARSRGDYGYTF.

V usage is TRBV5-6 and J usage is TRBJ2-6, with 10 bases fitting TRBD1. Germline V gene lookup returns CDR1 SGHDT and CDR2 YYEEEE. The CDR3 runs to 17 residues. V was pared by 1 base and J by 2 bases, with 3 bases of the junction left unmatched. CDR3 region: CASSLWGQGTGANVLTF. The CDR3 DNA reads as TGTGCCAGCAGCTTGTGGGGACAGGGGACTGGGGCCAACGTCCTGACTTTC.

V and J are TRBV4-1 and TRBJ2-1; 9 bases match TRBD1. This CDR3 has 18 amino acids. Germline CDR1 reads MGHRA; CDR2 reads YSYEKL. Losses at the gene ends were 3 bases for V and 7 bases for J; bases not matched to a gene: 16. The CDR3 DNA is TGCGCCAGCAGCCAGGCCGGGACAGGGATTAGTTTCGGGAATGAGCAGTTCTTC. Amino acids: CASSQAGTGISFGNEQFF.

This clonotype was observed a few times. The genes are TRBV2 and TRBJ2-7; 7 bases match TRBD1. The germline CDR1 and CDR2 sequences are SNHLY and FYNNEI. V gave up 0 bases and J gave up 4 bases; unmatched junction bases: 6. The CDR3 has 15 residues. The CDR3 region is CASSEAPRGSYEQYF. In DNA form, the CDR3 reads TGTGCCAGCAGTGAAGCGCCCAGGGGGTCTTACGAGCAGTACTTC.

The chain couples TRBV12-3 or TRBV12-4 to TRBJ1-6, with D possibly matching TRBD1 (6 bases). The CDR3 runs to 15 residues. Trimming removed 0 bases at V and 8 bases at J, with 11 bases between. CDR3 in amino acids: CASSLAAGVDSPLHF. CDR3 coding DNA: TGTGCCAGCAGTTTAGCCGCAGGGGTTGATTCACCCCTCCACTTT.

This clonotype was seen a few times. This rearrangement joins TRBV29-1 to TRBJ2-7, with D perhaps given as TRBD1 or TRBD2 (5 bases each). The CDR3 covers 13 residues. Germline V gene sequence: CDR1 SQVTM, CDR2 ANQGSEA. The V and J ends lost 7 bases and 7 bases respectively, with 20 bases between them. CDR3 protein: CSAEGQGRLEQYF. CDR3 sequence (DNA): TGCAGCGCTGAGGGCCAGGGCCGTTTGGAGCAGTACTTC.

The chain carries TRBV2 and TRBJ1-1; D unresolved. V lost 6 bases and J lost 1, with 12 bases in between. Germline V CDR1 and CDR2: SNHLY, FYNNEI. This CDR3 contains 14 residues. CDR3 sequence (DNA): TGTGCCAGCAGCGCCGCACAAAAGAACACTGAAGCTTTCTTT. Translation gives CASSAAQKNTEAFF.

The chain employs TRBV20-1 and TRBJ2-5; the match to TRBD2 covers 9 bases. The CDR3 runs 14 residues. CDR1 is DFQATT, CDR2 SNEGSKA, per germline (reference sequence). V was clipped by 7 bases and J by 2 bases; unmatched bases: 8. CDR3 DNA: TGCAGTGGGGCGGGGGGGCCTTGGCAAGAGACCCAGTACTTC. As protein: CSGAGGPWQETQYF.

The DNA for the CDR3 is TGCGCCAGCAGCCTGGGGGGAGGGAGGACTGAAGCTTTCTTT. Encoded protein: CASSLGGGRTEAFF. This chain connects TRBV5-1 to TRBJ1-1; perhaps TRBD1 as D (5 bases). CDR3 length equals 14 residues. Trimming stripped 4 bases from V and 5 bases from J, with 15 bases between. Germline CDR1 reads SGHRS; CDR2 reads YFSETQ.

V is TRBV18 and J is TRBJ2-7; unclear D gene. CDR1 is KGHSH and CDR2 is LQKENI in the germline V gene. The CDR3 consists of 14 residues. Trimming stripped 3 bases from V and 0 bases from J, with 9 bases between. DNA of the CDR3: TGTGCCAGCTCACCCTCTTACTCCTCCTACGAGCAGTACTTC. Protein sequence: CASSPSYSSYEQYF.

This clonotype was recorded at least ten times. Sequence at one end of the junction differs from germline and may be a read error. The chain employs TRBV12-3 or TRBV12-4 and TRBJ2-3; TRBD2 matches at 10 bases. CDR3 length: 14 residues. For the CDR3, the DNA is TGTGCCAGCAGTCTAGCGGGGGACACAGATACGCAGTATTTT. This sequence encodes CASSLAGDTDTQYF.